This paragraph reports one T cell receptor (beta chain). The data derive from a study of blood T cell repertoires in COVID-19. Per the original methods: How many nucleated cells were present was estimated from reference gene primer amplification. Clones were sequenced by immunoSEQ multiplex PCR, and TCRdb holds only the in-frame ones, with some missing. That table gives V, J and clone size, and the DNA gave D and trimming. The sample shows 5,700 or so clones, around 84% of them seen only once. The CDR3 loop spans 16 amino acids. With V trimmed by 4 bases and J by 2 bases, 4 bases remained unmatched. The germline V gene encodes CDR1 MNHEY and CDR2 SVGAGI.

This clonotype was sampled from a human donor with active COVID-19. The donor label of this sample is uncertain. The J gene is TRBJ2-3, the V gene TRBV6-5; TRBD2 matches 12 bases. The sample consisted of peripheral blood. In DNA form, the CDR3 reads TGTGCCAGCAGTTCCCGGACTAGCGGGAACACAGATACGCAGTATTTT. Encoded protein: CASSSRTSGNTDTQYF.